These T cell receptor beta chains were read from a single sample in a study of identical twins. TCRdb re-analysed the 5' RACE reads in MiXCR, keeping a single row per CDR3 protein. This table has about 520,000 distinct CDR3 sequences, approximately 22% appearing once. These data also featured in a second study, about T cells expressing NK-cell markers.

Sequencing input: CD4+ T cells sorted from blood. These receptors were obtained from a woman aged 18-29 years in good health. The CDR3 runs from the conserved cysteine through the conserved F or W. D genes are given only for firm matches. A clone size is listed for some rows: how often the clone was seen (once, few, many), or a class if it is expanded.

j_gene,d_gene,abundance,len,v_gene,CDR3aa,CDR3nt
TRBJ2-3,-,few,13,TRBV20-1,CSARDPVHLGQYF,TGCAGTGCTAGAGATCCTGTCCACCTGGGGCAGTATTTT
TRBJ1-5,-,-,14,TRBV9,CASSVGTVNQPQHF,TGTGCCAGCAGCGTAGGGACGGTCAATCAGCCCCAGCATTTT
TRBJ2-2,-,few,14,TRBV5-1,CASSFDANTGELFF,TGCGCCAGCAGCTTCGACGCGAACACCGGGGAGCTGTTTTTT
TRBJ2-3,-,few,15,TRBV9,CASSLGTEATDTQYF,TGTGCCAGCAGCCTGGGGACGGAAGCTACAGATACGCAGTATTTT
TRBJ2-5,-,-,12,TRBV27,CASRALLGTQYF,TGTGCCAGCCGGGCCCTGTTAGGGACCCAGTACTTC
TRBJ2-7,TRBD2,-,14,TRBV10-3,CAISPSGGSYEQYF,TGTGCCATCAGTCCTAGCGGGGGGTCCTACGAGCAGTACTTC
TRBJ1-4,-,-,14,TRBV27,CASSSPNLNEKLFF,TGTGCCAGCAGTTCTCCGAATTTGAACGAAAAACTGTTTTTT
TRBJ2-7,-,-,13,TRBV20-1,CSARTPFSDEQYF,TGCAGTGCTAGGACCCCTTTTAGCGACGAGCAGTACTTC
TRBJ2-2,TRBD2,-,16,TRBV4-3,CASSLSSGRGPGELFF,TGCGCCAGCAGCCTATCTAGCGGAAGAGGTCCCGGGGAGCTGTTTTTT
TRBJ2-7,-,-,13,TRBV6-2/TRBV6-3,CASRRDFSYEQYF,TGTGCCAGCAGAAGGGACTTCTCCTACGAGCAGTACTTC
TRBJ2-5,-,-,14,TRBV5-1,CASSLYGTQETQYF,TGCGCCAGCAGCTTGTATGGGACGCAAGAGACCCAGTACTTC
TRBJ2-1,-,few,14,TRBV30,CARATGWAYNEQFF,TGTGCCCGCGCCACAGGGTGGGCCTACAATGAGCAGTTCTTC
TRBJ2-1,-,-,12,TRBV5-5,CASSLLEAQNRF,TGTGCCAGCAGCTTACTAGAAGCCCAAAATCGTTTC
TRBJ1-2,-,-,16,TRBV3-1,CASSQDPDGANYGYTF,TGTGCCAGCAGCCAAGACCCCGACGGAGCTAACTATGGCTACACCTTC
TRBJ2-5,TRBD2,few,14,TRBV20-1,CSLTSGAYQETQYF,TGCAGTCTTACTAGCGGGGCGTACCAAGAGACCCAGTACTTC
TRBJ2-2,TRBD2,-,15,TRBV6-1,CASTKPLAGAGELFF,TGTGCCAGCACCAAACCCCTAGCGGGAGCCGGGGAGCTGTTTTTT
TRBJ1-2,-,-,13,TRBV20-1,CSASVGAGAGYTF,TGCAGTGCTAGTGTAGGGGCGGGGGCTGGCTACACCTTC
TRBJ2-7,TRBD1,-,15,TRBV12-3/TRBV12-4,CASRGTPRGSYEQYF,TGTGCCAGCAGGGGGACACCCAGGGGGTCCTACGAGCAGTACTTC
TRBJ2-4,-,once,15,TRBV2,CASSKRLDLSNIQYF,TGTGCCAGCAGTAAGAGACTAGACCTATCAAACATTCAGTACTTC
TRBJ2-2,-,many,13,TRBV6-5,CASSYPNTGELFF,TGTGCCAGCAGTTACCCGAACACCGGGGAGCTGTTTTTT
TRBJ2-1,TRBD1,-,15,TRBV5-1,CASSFGDRGLNEQFF,TGCGCCAGCAGCTTCGGGGACAGGGGTTTAAATGAGCAGTTCTTC
TRBJ2-7,TRBD1,few,13,TRBV7-2,CASSFRTGAEQYF,TGTGCCAGCAGCTTTAGGACAGGGGCTGAGCAGTACTTC
TRBJ1-3,-,-,14,TRBV10-2,CASSGSLSGNTIYF,TGCGCCAGCAGTGGGTCACTCTCTGGAAACACCATATATTTT
TRBJ2-5,-,few,13,TRBV7-7,CASSLDLTETQYF,TGTGCCAGCAGCTTAGATCTTACGGAGACCCAGTACTTC
TRBJ1-2,TRBD1,-,13,TRBV10-3,CAISEQGIYGYTF,TGTGCCATCAGTGAACAGGGGATTTATGGCTACACCTTC
TRBJ1-5,-,-,16,TRBV6-2/TRBV6-3,CASSQRTAPGNQPQHF,TGTGCCAGCAGTCAACGGACAGCCCCAGGCAATCAGCCCCAGCATTTT
TRBJ2-3,-,few,16,TRBV4-3,CASSQVDQYYTDTQYF,TGCGCCAGCAGCCAGGTGGACCAATACTACACAGATACGCAGTATTTT
TRBJ1-3,TRBD1,few,15,TRBV12-3/TRBV12-4,CASSFDRAVGNTIYF,TGTGCCAGCAGTTTTGACAGGGCGGTTGGAAACACCATATATTTT
TRBJ2-7,TRBD1,many,13,TRBV27,CASRGDRATEQYF,TGTGCCAGCAGAGGGGACAGGGCAACCGAGCAGTACTTC
TRBJ1-4,-,few,16,TRBV20-1,CGRQAINREGGEKLFF,TGCGGGAGACAAGCCATAAACAGGGAAGGTGGAGAAAAACTGTTTTTT
TRBJ2-3,-,many,15,TRBV12-3/TRBV12-4,CASSFWGEGADTQYF,TGTGCCAGCAGTTTTTGGGGGGAAGGGGCAGATACGCAGTATTTT
TRBJ2-1,TRBD2,once,17,TRBV20-1,CSASGLAGVSGYNEQFF,TGCAGTGCTTCGGGACTAGCGGGAGTTTCCGGCTACAATGAGCAGTTCTTC
TRBJ1-5,TRBD1,few,14,TRBV13,CASSYGTGNQPQHF,TGTGCCAGCAGCTACGGGACAGGGAATCAGCCCCAGCATTTT
TRBJ1-1,-,few,14,TRBV10-2,CASSPGPGDTEAFF,TGCGCCAGCAGTCCGGGCCCTGGGGACACTGAAGCTTTCTTT
TRBJ2-5,-,-,12,TRBV20-1,CSAGMNQETQYF,TGCAGTGCTGGTATGAACCAAGAGACCCAGTACTTC
TRBJ2-7,-,-,15,TRBV5-1,CASSLITGSSYEQYF,TGCGCCAGCAGCTTGATTACCGGTAGCTCCTACGAGCAGTACTTC
TRBJ2-7,-,-,13,TRBV6-4,CASSVEGSSEQYF,TGTGCCAGCAGTGTTGAGGGCTCAAGCGAGCAGTACTTC
TRBJ1-4,-,-,15,TRBV12-3/TRBV12-4,CASSLLGAAEEKLFF,TGTGCCAGCAGTTTACTGGGGGCCGCAGAGGAAAAACTGTTTTTT